Listed here is a single T cell receptor (beta chain). Caucasian adults residing in Nashville, Tennessee made up all the donors. The data originate from a study of shared clonotypes between healthy human individuals. Genomic DNA (from each subset) was split evenly across several immunoSEQ plates. Sequencing was performed with immunoSEQ multiplex PCR; in TCRdb, only in-frame clones are kept and a portion is missing. Here the sample spans just under 95,000 clones, 68% being singletons. Sequencing was carried out using memory CD8+ T cells sorted from blood. Sample subset: CD45RO+ cells pooled with CCR7-negative TemRA cells. This sequence originates from a man aged 25-40 years in good health.

CDR3 amino acids: CASSQNRLAETQYF. CDR3 sequence (DNA): TGCGCCAGCAGCCAAAATCGCCTAGCAGAGACCCAGTACTTC. The rearrangement uses TRBV4-1 and TRBJ2-5, with a possible D match to TRBD2 (5 bases). V lost 2 bases and J lost 4, with 11 bases in between. The CDR3 runs to 14 residues. Germline loops: CDR1 MGHRA, CDR2 YSYEKL.